This TCR beta chain was observed in a study of high-grade serous ovarian cancer treatment subgroups. The tumor samples were collected prior to definitive surgery or chemotherapy. The table came from immunoSEQ multiplex PCR; TCRdb's copy has only in-frame clones and leaves some out. Of roughly 2,500 clones detected, 70% to 75% appear once; the ten largest clones hold roughly a sixth. Trimming removed 4 bases from V and 2 bases from J, with 26 bases in between. Germline V CDR1 and CDR2: MGHRA, YSYEKL. The CDR3 sequence is 19 residues long. The chain combines TRBV4-1 with TRBJ1-1; D might be TRBD1 (6 bases). The clonotype originates from a human donor with high-grade serous ovarian cancer. The sequenced sample was tumor tissue. CDR3 in amino acids: CASSPRVRAGEGGNTEAFF. The CDR3 region has the DNA TGCGCCAGCAGCCCCCGCGTACGCGCCGGAGAGGGGGGAAACACTGAAGCTTTCTTT.